This T cell receptor beta chain was obtained from a study of regulatory T cells in long-lasting Graves disease. Indicated time point: newly diagnosed GD, antithyroid drugs for less than 3 months. The TCR library was made from RNA that had been extracted from PBMCs in TRIzol. This CDR3 has 11 residues. V gave up 2 bases and J gave up 8 bases, with 7 bases separating them. Germline lookup yields CDR1 SGHRS and CDR2 YFSETQ. This clonotype was detected many times. Library construction for TCR beta used iRepertoire HTBI primers and Arm-PCR of CDR3 regions. TCRdb processed the multiplex PCR reads anew with MiXCR; each CDR3 protein has one entry. The sample shows roughly 530,000 distinct CDR3 sequences, 15% to 20% of them seen only once. The data were also submitted as part of a second study, on T cells in Graves' hyperthyroidism and ophthalmopathy. That work contributes: Ophthalmopathy could be told apart from stable hyperthyroidism with a 13 V-J model.

V gene TRBV5-1 combines with J gene TRBJ2-5; D is unclear. The sequencing used peripheral blood mononuclear cells (PBMCs), collected at new diagnosis, from a patient treated with antithyroid drugs. The TCR sequence derives from a woman aged 40 to 65 with Graves disease. CDR3 protein: CASSFGPTQYF. CDR3 nucleotides: TGCGCCAGCAGCTTCGGACCTACCCAGTACTTC. Combining the CDR3 with reference TRBV5-1 and TRBJ2-5 gives the whole variable domain KAGVTQTPRYLIKTRGQQVTLSCSPISGHRSVSWYQQTPGQGLQFLFEYFSETQRNKGNFPGRFSGRQFSNSRSEMNVSTLELGDSALYLCASSFGPTQYFGPGTRLLVL.